This note documents a single T cell receptor beta chain sequence. Its antigen is as yet unknown. This CDR3 has 12 residues. V lost 8 bases to trimming and J lost 2 bases, with 8 bases between them. Per germline, CDR1 ENHRY and CDR2 SYGVKD. Produced via immunoSEQ multiplex PCR; TCRdb's table is partial and in-frame only. The repertoire consists of roughly 64,000 clones, with 85% to 90% occurring once and the leading ten covering around 15%. The data stem from a study of OX40 agonist ivuxolimab in advanced cancers. At the level of the study: Partial response was recorded in three patients: one hepatocellular carcinoma and two cutaneous melanoma cases.

Study-wide points: Individuals who were partial responders at 0.1-3.0 mg/kg had clonal expansion that ranked among the lowest.

The sequencing here drew on CD4+ or CD8+ T cells sorted from blood, taken in a trial of the OX40 agonist ivuxolimab. This TCR was recovered from an adult with an advanced solid tumor such as melanoma, head and neck, liver or kidney cancer. The chain is built from TRBV10-3 and TRBJ2-3; a possible D gene is TRBD1 (6 bases). CDR3 amino acids: CAIRTDTDTQYF. In DNA form, the CDR3 reads TGTGCCATCCGGACAGACACAGATACGCAGTATTTT.